The present T cell receptor beta chain was sequenced within a study of prognosis after radiotherapy for stage I lung cancer. Two-round multiplex PCR amplified TCR beta CDR3 from genomic DNA. Amplification during the initial PCR round employed primers specific to each TRBV and TRBJ gene. Via MiXCR, TCRdb re-called the multiplex PCR reads, giving one row per CDR3 protein. The sample lists more than 30,000 distinct CDR3 sequences; around 40% were seen once. V gave up 5 bases and J gave up 4 bases, with 12 bases separating them. The germline V gene has CDR1 SGHAT and CDR2 FQNNGV. The CDR3 has 14 amino acids.

The TCR sequence derives from a donor of 50 years or more with non-small cell lung cancer. Sequences were derived from PBMCs, sampled before or after stereotactic body radiation therapy (not recorded which). The chain employs TRBV11-2 and TRBJ2-1, with D unresolved. The CDR3 region is CASSPRSGYNEQFF. CDR3 bases: TGTGCCAGCAGCCCCCGGTCCGGTTACAATGAGCAGTTCTTC.